This entry describes one TCR beta chain. The antigen is undetermined. Sequencing was performed with immunoSEQ multiplex PCR; in TCRdb, only in-frame clones are kept and a portion is missing. Of roughly 100,000 clones listed, 90% are singletons. Trimming removed 8 bases at V and 5 bases at J, with 17 bases between. CDR3 length: 14 amino acids. Germline V gene data show CDR1 as LNHDA and CDR2 as SQIVND (reference sequence). These data are taken from a study of OX40 agonist ivuxolimab in advanced cancers. Study information: Patients undergoing dose escalation presented with hepatocellular carcinoma, melanoma, renal cell or head and neck cancer. The study's findings and limits: Blood T cells, both CD4+ and CD8+, expanded clonally by week 6 at 0.1 to 3.0 mg/kg.

The sample was CD4+ or CD8+ T cells sorted from blood, taken in a trial of the OX40 agonist ivuxolimab. The chain is built from TRBV19 and TRBJ2-3; D may be TRBD2 (5 bases). The source of this sequence is an adult with an advanced solid tumor such as melanoma, head and neck, liver or kidney cancer. CDR3 amino acids: CASREGQIGDTQYF. CDR3 sequence (DNA): TGTGCCAGTCGTGAGGGCCAGATTGGAGATACGCAGTATTTT.